This T cell receptor (beta chain) was sequenced for a study of CD8+ T cells in alopecia areata. At the level of the study: Twice daily, treated patients received 5 to 10 mg of oral tofacitinib.

As to treatment: oral pan-JAK inhibitor, 5-10 mg twice daily. The study team obtained lesional scalp punch biopsies and peripheral blood from alopecia areata patients. Isolated RNA was reverse transcribed into cDNA used as the sequencing template. Clones were read by immunoSEQ multiplex PCR, and TCRdb kept only the in-frame ones, dropping some. This sample yields 200,000 to 250,000 clones, of which around three fifths are seen a single time; roughly 4.2% belongs to the top ten. J was trimmed by 8 bases and V by 6 bases; bases with no gene match: 2. The CDR3 is 10 amino acids. Germline assignment: CDR1 GTSNPN and CDR2 SVGIG (reference sequence).

The sample here was CD4+ T cells sorted from blood, taken at week 4, from a patient treated with tofacitinib. This sequence originates from a human donor with alopecia areata. The rearrangement links TRBV30 to TRBJ1-2; 8 nucleotides match TRBD1. The CDR3 DNA is TGTGCCTGTCACAGGGGGGGCTACACCTTC. Its translation: CACHRGGYTF. The variable domain in full, with the rest retrieved from reference TRBV30 and TRBJ1-2, is SQTIHQWPATLVQPVGSPLSLECTVEGTSNPNLYWYRQAAGRGLQLLFYSVGIGQISSEVPQNLSASRPQDRQFILSSKKLLLSDSGFYLCACHRGGYTFGSGTRLTVV.